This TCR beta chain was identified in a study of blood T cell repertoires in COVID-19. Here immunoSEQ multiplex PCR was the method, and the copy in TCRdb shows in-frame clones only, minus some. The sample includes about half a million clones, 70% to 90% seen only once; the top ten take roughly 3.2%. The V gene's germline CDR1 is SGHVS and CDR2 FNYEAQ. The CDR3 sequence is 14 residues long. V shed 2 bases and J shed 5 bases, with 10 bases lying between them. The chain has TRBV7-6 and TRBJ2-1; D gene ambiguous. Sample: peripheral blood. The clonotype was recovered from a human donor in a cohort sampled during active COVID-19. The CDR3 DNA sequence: TGTGCCAGCAGCTTAATATTTTCTAACAATGAGCAGTTCTTC. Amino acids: CASSLIFSNNEQFF.